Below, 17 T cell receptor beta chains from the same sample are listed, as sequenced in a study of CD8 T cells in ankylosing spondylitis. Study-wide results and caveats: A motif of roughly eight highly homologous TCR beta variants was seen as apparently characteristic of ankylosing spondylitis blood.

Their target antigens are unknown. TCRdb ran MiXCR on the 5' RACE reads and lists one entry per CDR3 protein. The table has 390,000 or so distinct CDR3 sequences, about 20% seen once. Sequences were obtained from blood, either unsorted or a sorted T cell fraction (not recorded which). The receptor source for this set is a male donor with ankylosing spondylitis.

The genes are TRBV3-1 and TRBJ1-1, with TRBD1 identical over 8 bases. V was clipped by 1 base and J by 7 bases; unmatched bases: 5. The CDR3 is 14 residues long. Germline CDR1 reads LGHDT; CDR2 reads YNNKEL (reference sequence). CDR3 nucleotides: TGTGCCAGCAGCCAAGTGGACAGGGAGGGTGAAGCTTTCTTT. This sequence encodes CASSQVDREGEAFF.

The CDR3 region is CSATGLAGLGYEQYF. The CDR3 coding sequence is TGCAGTGCCACGGGACTAGCGGGATTGGGCTACGAGCAGTACTTC. This chain joins TRBV20-1 and TRBJ2-7; 13 nucleotides line up with TRBD2. The CDR3 sequence is 15 residues long. With 6 bases clipped from V and 3 bases from J, the junction kept 8 bases outside the gene matches. Germline V gene lookup returns CDR1 DFQATT and CDR2 SNEGSKA (reference sequence).

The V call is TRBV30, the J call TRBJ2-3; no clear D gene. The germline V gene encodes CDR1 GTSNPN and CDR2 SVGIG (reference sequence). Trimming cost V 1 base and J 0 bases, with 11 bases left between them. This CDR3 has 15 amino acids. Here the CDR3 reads CAWSGRGASTDTQYF. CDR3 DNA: TGTGCCTGGAGTGGACGAGGTGCTAGCACAGATACGCAGTATTTT.

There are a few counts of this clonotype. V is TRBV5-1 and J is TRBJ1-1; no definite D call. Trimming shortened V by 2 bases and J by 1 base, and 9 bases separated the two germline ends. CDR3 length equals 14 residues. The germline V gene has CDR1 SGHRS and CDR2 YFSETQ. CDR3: CASSLGQENTEAFF. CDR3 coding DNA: TGCGCCAGCAGCTTAGGTCAGGAGAACACTGAAGCTTTCTTT.

The CDR3 bases are TGTGCCAGCAGTGCGCCGGGACTAGCGGGAAAAGAGCAGTTCTTC. Its protein product is CASSAPGLAGKEQFF. The rearrangement links TRBV6-1 to TRBJ2-1; 13 bases map to TRBD2. The CDR3 runs 15 residues. Trimming removed 4 bases from V and 10 bases from J; junction bases left unmatched: 7. The germline gives CDR1 MNHNS, CDR2 SASEGT.

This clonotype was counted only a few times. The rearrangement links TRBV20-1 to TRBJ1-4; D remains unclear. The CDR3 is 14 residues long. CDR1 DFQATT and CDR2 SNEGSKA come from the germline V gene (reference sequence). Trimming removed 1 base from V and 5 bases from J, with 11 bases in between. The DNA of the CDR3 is TGCAGTGCTAGAGGCGCGCCCAGGAATGAAAAACTGTTTTTT. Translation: CSARGAPRNEKLFF.

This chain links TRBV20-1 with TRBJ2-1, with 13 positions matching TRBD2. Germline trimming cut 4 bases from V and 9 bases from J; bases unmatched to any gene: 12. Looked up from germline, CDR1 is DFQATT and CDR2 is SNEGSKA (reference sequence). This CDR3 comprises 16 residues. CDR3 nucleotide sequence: TGCAGTGCTACGAGAGGGACTAGCGGGACCTTGGGTGAGCAGTTCTTC. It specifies CSATRGTSGTLGEQFF.

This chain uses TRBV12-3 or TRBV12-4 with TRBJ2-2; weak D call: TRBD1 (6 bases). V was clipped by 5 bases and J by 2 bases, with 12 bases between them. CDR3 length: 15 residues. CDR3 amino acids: CASSPRDKNTGELFF. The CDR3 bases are TGTGCCAGCAGTCCCCGGGACAAAAACACCGGGGAGCTGTTTTTT.

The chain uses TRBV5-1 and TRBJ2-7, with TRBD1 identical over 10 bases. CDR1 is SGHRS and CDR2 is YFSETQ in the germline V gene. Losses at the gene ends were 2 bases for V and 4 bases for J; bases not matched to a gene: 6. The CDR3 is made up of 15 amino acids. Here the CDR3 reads CASSFGRQGAYEQYF. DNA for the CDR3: TGCGCCAGCAGCTTTGGGCGACAGGGGGCTTACGAGCAGTACTTC.

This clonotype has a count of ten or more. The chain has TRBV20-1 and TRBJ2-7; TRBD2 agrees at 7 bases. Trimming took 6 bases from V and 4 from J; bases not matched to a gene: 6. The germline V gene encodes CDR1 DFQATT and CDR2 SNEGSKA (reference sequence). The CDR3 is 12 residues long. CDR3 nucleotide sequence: TGCAGTGCACGCCAGGGAGGGTACGAGCAGTACTTC. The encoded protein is CSARQGGYEQYF.

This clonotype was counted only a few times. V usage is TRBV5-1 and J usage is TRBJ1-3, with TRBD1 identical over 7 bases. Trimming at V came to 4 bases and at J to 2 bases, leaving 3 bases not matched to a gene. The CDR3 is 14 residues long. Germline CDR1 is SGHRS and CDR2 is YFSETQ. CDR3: CASSVGQPGNTIYF. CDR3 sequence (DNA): TGCGCCAGCAGCGTGGGACAGCCTGGAAACACCATATATTTT.

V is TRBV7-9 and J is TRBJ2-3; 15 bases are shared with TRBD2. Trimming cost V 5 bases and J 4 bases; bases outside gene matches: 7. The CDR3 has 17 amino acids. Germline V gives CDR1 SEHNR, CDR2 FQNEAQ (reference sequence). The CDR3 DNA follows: TGTGCCAGCAGCCTACGGACTAGCGGGAGGGTGGCAGATACGCAGTATTTT. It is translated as CASSLRTSGRVADTQYF.

The CDR3 spells CASSLRQLNQPQHF. Here the CDR3 DNA reads TGTGCCAGCAGTTTAAGGCAGTTAAATCAGCCCCAGCATTTT. The chain employs TRBV12-3 or TRBV12-4 and TRBJ1-5; the D is unclear. The V end was cut by 2 bases, the J end by 4 bases, with 9 bases between. The CDR3 loop spans 14 amino acids.

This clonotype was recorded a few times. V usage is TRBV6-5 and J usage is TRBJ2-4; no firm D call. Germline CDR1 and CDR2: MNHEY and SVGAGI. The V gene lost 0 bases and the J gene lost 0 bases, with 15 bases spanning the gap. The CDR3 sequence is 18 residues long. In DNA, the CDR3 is TGTGCCAGCAGTTACTCGCTAAAACGGCAGCTAGCCAAAAACATTCAGTACTTC. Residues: CASSYSLKRQLAKNIQYF.

The CDR3 is CASRTGTSINEQFF. The CDR3 DNA sequence: TGTGCCAGCAGAACCGGGACTAGCATCAATGAGCAGTTCTTC. This chain joins TRBV6-1 and TRBJ2-1; 9 nucleotides line up with TRBD2. With V trimmed by 6 bases and J by 6 bases, 6 bases remained unmatched. Germline V gene data show CDR1 as MNHNS and CDR2 as SASEGT. There are 14 residues in the CDR3.

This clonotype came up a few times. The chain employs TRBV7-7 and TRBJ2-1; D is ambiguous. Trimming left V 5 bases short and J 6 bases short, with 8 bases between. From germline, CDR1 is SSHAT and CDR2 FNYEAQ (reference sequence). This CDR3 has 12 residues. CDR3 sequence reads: CASSPGPNEQFF. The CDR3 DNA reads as TGTGCCAGCAGCCCAGGACCCAATGAGCAGTTCTTC.

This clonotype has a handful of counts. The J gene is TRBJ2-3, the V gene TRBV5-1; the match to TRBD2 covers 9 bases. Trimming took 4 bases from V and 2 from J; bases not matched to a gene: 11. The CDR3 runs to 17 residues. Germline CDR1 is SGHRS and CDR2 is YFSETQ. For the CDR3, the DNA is TGCGCCAGCAGCCTTCCCGGGTCTAGCGGGACCACAGATACGCAGTATTTT. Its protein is CASSLPGSSGTTDTQYF.